The 31 T cell receptor beta chains below all came from one sample that was sequenced in a study of CXCR3-negative and CXCR3-positive naive CD8 T cells. Study-wide results and caveats: Higher TRB CDR3 hydrophobicity marked CXCR3-positive naive cells relative to CXCR3-negative naive cells.

Libraries of TRB cDNA were made by 5' RACE and carried UMIs. Each CDR3 protein gets one entry in TCRdb, which reprocessed the 5' RACE reads and gives no DNA. With some 120,000 distinct CDR3 sequences in the sample, the ten largest clones hold approximately 0.54%. The antigens for these receptors are not known. Sequenced: naive CXCR3+ CD8+ T cells from blood. Subset defined: CD45RO-CCR7+CD27+CD95- naive CD8+ T cells expressing CXCR3 (TNR3+). Receptors were obtained from a human donor in good health. Some clones in this sample may be carry-over from other donors' samples.

J is TRBJ2-7 and V is TRBV27; the D gene TCRdb calls, TRBD1, cannot be checked with no DNA. CDR3 length: 14 amino acids. Germline values: CDR1 MNHEY, CDR2 SMNVEV (reference sequence). CDR3 residues: CASSLSATGFEQYF.

The chain links TRBV7-9 to TRBJ2-7; TCRdb indicates TRBD2, and absent DNA this call remains unverified. The CDR3 extends over 16 amino acids. Germline V gene sequence: CDR1 SEHNR, CDR2 FQNEAQ (reference sequence). The CDR3 loop reads CASSHRVTSGSYEQYF.

This chain joins TRBV2 and TRBJ2-1; the D gene TCRdb calls, TRBD1, cannot be checked with no DNA. The CDR3 consists of 15 residues. Germline CDR1 SNHLY, CDR2 FYNNEI. Here the CDR3 reads CASVLGTGMGNEQFF.

The rearrangement uses TRBV7-7 and TRBJ1-3. The CDR3 length is 14 residues. CDR1 is SSHAT and CDR2 is FNYEAQ in the germline V gene (reference sequence). The CDR3 here is CASSLAGTGNTIYF.

The V gene is TRBV7-9, the J gene TRBJ2-3; there is no DNA to check the TCRdb D call of TRBD2. This CDR3 is 17 amino acids long. Germline lookup yields CDR1 SEHNR and CDR2 FQNEAQ (reference sequence). The CDR3 sequence: CASSLVTSGSSTDTQYF.

The J gene is TRBJ2-1, the V gene TRBV5-1; TCRdb gives TRBD2 as the D gene, but with no DNA this cannot be confirmed. The CDR3 loop spans 16 amino acids. The germline V gene encodes CDR1 SGHRS and CDR2 YFSETQ. CDR3 loop: CASSPKTKVPHNEQFF.

The chain joins TRBV2 to TRBJ1-1. The CDR3 runs 13 residues. CDR1 and CDR2 from the germline V gene are SNHLY and FYNNEI. The CDR3 here is CASNRVLDTEAFF.

The V and J genes are TRBV6-5 and TRBJ1-1; checking the TCRdb D call of TRBD1 is not possible without DNA. Per germline, CDR1 MNHEY and CDR2 SVGAGI. This CDR3 has 15 amino acids. The CDR3 loop reads CASSPTTGGSTEAFF.

The V and J genes are TRBV29-1 and TRBJ2-5; TCRdb names TRBD1, which stays unverified in the absence of DNA. Germline CDR1 is SQVTM and CDR2 is ANQGSEA. The CDR3 consists of 16 residues. The CDR3 loop is CSVVSWDRKYQETQYF. Based on the CDR3 plus reference TRBV29-1 and TRBJ2-5, the full variable domain is SAVISQKPSRDICQRGTSLTIQCQVDSQVTMMFWYRQQPGQSLTLIATANQGSEATYESGFVIDKFPISRPNLTFSTLTVSNMSPEDSSIYLCSVVSWDRKYQETQYFGPGTRLLVL.

The rearrangement uses TRBV7-9 and TRBJ1-1. CDR3 size: 18 residues. Germline assignment: CDR1 SEHNR and CDR2 FQNEAQ (reference sequence). Here the CDR3 reads CASSLVGFGAREGPEAFF.

This chain connects TRBV2 to TRBJ2-5; the TCRdb D gene call, TRBD2, has no DNA to confirm it. The germline V gene encodes CDR1 SNHLY and CDR2 FYNNEI. The CDR3 runs to 15 residues. This CDR3 reads CASSEGLAGEETQYF.

The chain carries TRBV13 and TRBJ2-1; checking the TCRdb D call of TRBD1 is not possible without DNA. The length of the CDR3 is 13 residues. From germline, CDR1 is PRHDT and CDR2 FYEKMQ (reference sequence). The CDR3 protein is CASIGGGADEQFF.

The J gene is TRBJ2-3, the V gene TRBV27; the TCRdb D gene call, TRBD1, has no DNA to confirm it. This CDR3 region has 13 residues. From germline, CDR1 is MNHEY and CDR2 SMNVEV (reference sequence). The CDR3 loop is CASSFPGEGTQYF.

The chain uses TRBV2 and TRBJ2-1. The CDR3 length is 15 residues. From germline, CDR1 is SNHLY and CDR2 FYNNEI. CDR3 amino acids: CASSESTESVDEQFF.

This chain links TRBV29-1 with TRBJ2-7; TCRdb's D call, TRBD1, is unchecked because there is no DNA. The CDR3 sequence is 11 residues long. Germline CDR1 reads SQVTM; CDR2 reads ANQGSEA. Here the CDR3 reads CSAADRAEQYF.

This sequence joins TRBV28 and TRBJ2-5; TCRdb reports TRBD1, a call that lacks DNA to check it against. Germline V lookup: CDR1 MDHEN, CDR2 SYDVKM. The CDR3 contains 17 residues. CDR3 protein: CASSLFGAGVIQETQYF.

The rearrangement links TRBV14 to TRBJ2-5. CDR1 SGHDN and CDR2 FVKESK come from the germline V gene. This CDR3 is built from 13 residues. The CDR3 here is CASSRSYQETQYF.

The rearrangement joins TRBV7-3 to TRBJ2-7; absent DNA, TCRdb's TRBD1 call cannot be checked. This CDR3 comprises 14 residues. The germline gives CDR1 SGHTA, CDR2 FQGTGA. CDR3 region: CASSSDQGSYEQYF.

The chain joins TRBV6-6 to TRBJ2-3. Germline values: CDR1 MNHNY, CDR2 SVGAGI (reference sequence). CDR3 size: 13 residues. CDR3 region: CASSGVWSDTQYF.

The genes are TRBV29-1 and TRBJ1-1; the TRBD1 assignment by TCRdb is unverifiable without DNA. The CDR3 consists of 17 residues. Germline-derived CDR1 and CDR2 are SQVTM and ANQGSEA. This CDR3 reads CSVELPTGGGLNTEAFF.

The chain recombines TRBV28 with TRBJ1-2. Per the germline V gene, CDR1 is MDHEN and CDR2 is SYDVKM. The CDR3 spans 13 residues. CDR3 in amino acids: CASSFNSLYGYTF.

This chain links TRBV5-1 with TRBJ2-1; TCRdb selects TRBD2, and the lack of DNA leaves this call unchecked. The germline V gene encodes CDR1 SGHRS and CDR2 YFSETQ. The CDR3 extends over 16 amino acids. This chain's CDR3 is CASSSTAGGRKNEQFF.

This rearrangement joins TRBV2 to TRBJ1-5; TCRdb outputs TRBD1, but without DNA this stays unchecked. The CDR3 consists of 16 residues. Per the germline V gene, CDR1 is SNHLY and CDR2 is FYNNEI. The CDR3 sequence is CASSRGRDSYNQPQHF.

V is TRBV27 and J is TRBJ2-7. The CDR3 is made up of 15 amino acids. Germline V gene lookup returns CDR1 MNHEY and CDR2 SMNVEV (reference sequence). CDR3 protein: CASSLLAGPSNEQYF.

The chain joins TRBV5-6 to TRBJ1-1. Germline loops: CDR1 SGHDT, CDR2 YYEEEE. This CDR3 comprises 13 residues. CDR3: CASRHEGNTEAFF. The variable domain in full, with the rest retrieved from reference TRBV5-6 and TRBJ1-1, is DAGVTQSPTHLIKTRGQQVTLRCSPKSGHDTVSWYQQALGQGPQFIFQYYEEEERQRGNFPDRFSGHQFPNYSSELNVNALLLGDSALYLCASRHEGNTEAFFGQGTRLTVV.

The V gene is TRBV10-3, the J gene TRBJ2-1; TCRdb returns TRBD2, unconfirmable since there is no DNA. The CDR3 loop spans 15 amino acids. Germline CDR1 ENHRY, CDR2 SYGVKD. This CDR3 reads CAISDEGPSYNEQFF.

The chain employs TRBV7-9 and TRBJ1-2; TCRdb's D call, TRBD1, is unchecked because there is no DNA. The CDR3 contains 12 residues. CDR1 is SEHNR, CDR2 FQNEAQ, per germline (reference sequence). The CDR3 is CASSTPGDGYTF.

This sequence joins TRBV7-9 and TRBJ2-1; the D call of TRBD1 rests on TCRdb alone, since no DNA is present to check it. Germline V lookup: CDR1 SEHNR, CDR2 FQNEAQ (reference sequence). This CDR3 contains 16 residues. This CDR3 reads CASSLSPGQVYNEQFF.

The CDR3: CASRMTPDHEQFF. The chain links TRBV7-9 to TRBJ2-1. The germline V gene encodes CDR1 SEHNR and CDR2 FQNEAQ (reference sequence). There are 13 residues in the CDR3.

This chain connects TRBV29-1 to TRBJ1-2; TCRdb's D gene call, TRBD1, goes unchecked for lack of DNA. CDR3 length: 13 residues. CDR1 is SQVTM, CDR2 ANQGSEA, per germline. CDR3 protein: CSVELGAGHGYTF.

The rearrangement uses TRBV15 and TRBJ1-2. Germline CDR1 is LNHNV and CDR2 is YYDKDF (reference sequence). The CDR3 totals 14 residues. The CDR3 sequence: CATREVPQINGYTF.